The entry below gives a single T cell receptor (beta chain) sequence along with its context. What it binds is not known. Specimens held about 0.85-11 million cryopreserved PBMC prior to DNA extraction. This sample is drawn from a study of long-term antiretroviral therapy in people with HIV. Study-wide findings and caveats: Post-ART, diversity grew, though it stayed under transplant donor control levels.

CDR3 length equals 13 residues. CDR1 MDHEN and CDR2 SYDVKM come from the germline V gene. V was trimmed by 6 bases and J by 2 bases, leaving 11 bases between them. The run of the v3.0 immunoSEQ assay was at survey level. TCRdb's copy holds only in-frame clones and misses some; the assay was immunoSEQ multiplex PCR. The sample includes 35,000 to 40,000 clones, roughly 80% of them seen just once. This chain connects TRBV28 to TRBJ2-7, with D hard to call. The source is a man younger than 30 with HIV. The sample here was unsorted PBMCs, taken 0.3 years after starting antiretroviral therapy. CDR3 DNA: TGTGCCAGCAGCCCCCCGAACGCCTACGAGCAGTACTTC. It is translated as CASSPPNAYEQYF.